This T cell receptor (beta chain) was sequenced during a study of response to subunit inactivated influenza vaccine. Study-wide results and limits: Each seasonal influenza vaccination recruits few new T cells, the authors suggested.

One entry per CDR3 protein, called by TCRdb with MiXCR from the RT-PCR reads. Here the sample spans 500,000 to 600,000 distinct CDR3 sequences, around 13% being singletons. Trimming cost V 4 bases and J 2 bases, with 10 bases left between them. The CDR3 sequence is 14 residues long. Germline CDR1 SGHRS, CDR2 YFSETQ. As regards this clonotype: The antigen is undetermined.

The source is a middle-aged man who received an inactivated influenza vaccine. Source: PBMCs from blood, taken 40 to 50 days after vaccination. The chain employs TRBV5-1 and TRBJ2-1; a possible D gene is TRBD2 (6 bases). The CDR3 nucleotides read TGCGCCAGCAGCCAGCGGGCACCCTACAATGAGCAGTTCTTC. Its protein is CASSQRAPYNEQFF. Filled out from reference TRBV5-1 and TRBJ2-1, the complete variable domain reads KAGVTQTPRYLIKTRGQQVTLSCSPISGHRSVSWYQQTPGQGLQFLFEYFSETQRNKGNFPGRFSGRQFSNSRSEMNVSTLELGDSALYLCASSQRAPYNEQFFGPGTRLTVL.